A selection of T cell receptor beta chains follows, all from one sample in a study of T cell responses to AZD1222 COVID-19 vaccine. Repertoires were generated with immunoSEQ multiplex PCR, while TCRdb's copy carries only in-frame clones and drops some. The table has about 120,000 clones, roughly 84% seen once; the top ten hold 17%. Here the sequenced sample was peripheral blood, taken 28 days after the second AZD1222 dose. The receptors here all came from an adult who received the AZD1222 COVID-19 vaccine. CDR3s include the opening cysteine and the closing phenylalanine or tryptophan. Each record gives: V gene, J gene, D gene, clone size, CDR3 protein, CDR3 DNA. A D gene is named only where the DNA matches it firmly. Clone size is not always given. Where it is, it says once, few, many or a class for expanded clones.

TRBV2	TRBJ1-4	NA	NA	CASRPPGRAGEKLFF	TGTGCCAGCAGGCCACCGGGGCGAGCGGGGGAAAAACTGTTTTTT
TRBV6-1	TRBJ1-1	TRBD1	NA	CASSEAPGTGGTEAFF	TGTGCCAGCAGTGAAGCGCCCGGGACAGGGGGCACTGAAGCTTTCTTT
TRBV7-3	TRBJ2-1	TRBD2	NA	CASSLSLAENNEQFF	TGTGCCAGCAGCTTAAGTCTAGCGGAAAACAATGAGCAGTTCTTC
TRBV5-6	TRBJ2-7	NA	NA	CASSARRSYEQYF	TGTGCCAGCAGCGCACGCCGGTCCTACGAGCAGTACTTC
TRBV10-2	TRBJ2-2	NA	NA	CASSEWRDGGELFF	TGCGCCAGCAGTGAGTGGAGGGATGGCGGGGAGCTGTTTTTT
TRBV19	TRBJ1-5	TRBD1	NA	CASSGQGGNQPQHF	TGTGCCAGTAGCGGACAGGGGGGCAATCAGCCCCAGCATTTT
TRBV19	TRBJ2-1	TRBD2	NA	CASSDPGLANNEQFF	TGTGCCAGTAGTGACCCGGGACTAGCGAACAATGAGCAGTTCTTC
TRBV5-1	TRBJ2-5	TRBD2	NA	CASSLYSGRAFETQYF	TGCGCCAGCAGCTTGTACAGCGGGAGGGCCTTTGAGACCCAGTACTTC
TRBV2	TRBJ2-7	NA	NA	CASYTEGKGGTEQYF	TGTGCCAGCTACACGGAGGGGAAGGGCGGGACCGAGCAGTACTTC
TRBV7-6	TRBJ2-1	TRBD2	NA	CASSLEGGRAFNEQFF	TGTGCCAGCAGCTTAGAGGGCGGGAGGGCGTTCAATGAGCAGTTCTTC
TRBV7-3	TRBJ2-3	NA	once	CASSLTITVGDTQYF	TGTGCCAGCAGCTTAACGATTACGGTCGGGGATACGCAGTATTTT
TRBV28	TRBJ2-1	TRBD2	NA	CASSLSGTRRSYNEQFF	TGTGCCAGCAGTTTGTCCGGGACTAGAAGATCCTACAATGAGCAGTTCTTC
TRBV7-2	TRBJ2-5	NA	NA	CASSLANRRGETQYF	TGTGCCAGCAGCTTAGCCAACAGACGAGGAGAGACCCAGTACTTC
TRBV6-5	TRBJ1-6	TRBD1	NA	CASSRQGAGRSPLHF	TGTGCCAGCAGTCGACAGGGTGCGGGTCGTTCACCCCTCCACTTT
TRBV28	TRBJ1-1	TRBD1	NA	CASVDRGNTEAFF	TGTGCCAGCGTTGACAGGGGGAACACTGAAGCTTTCTTT
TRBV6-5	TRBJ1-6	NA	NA	CASRPGLYNSPLHF	TGTGCCAGCCGACCGGGGCTTTATAATTCACCCCTCCACTTT
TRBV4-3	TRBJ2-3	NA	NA	CASSQEGGAVSTDTQYF	TGCGCCAGCAGCCAAGAGGGTGGGGCAGTAAGCACAGATACGCAGTATTTT
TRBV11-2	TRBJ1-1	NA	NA	CASSFPRGTEAFF	TGTGCCAGCAGCTTTCCGAGGGGGACTGAAGCTTTCTTT
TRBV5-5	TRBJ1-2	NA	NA	CASSSYGTLTNYGYTF	TGTGCCAGCAGCTCTTACGGGACACTGACTAACTATGGCTACACCTTC
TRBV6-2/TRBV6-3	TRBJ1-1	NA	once	CASSALDNTEAFF	TGTGCCAGCAGTGCCCTAGACAACACTGAAGCTTTCTTT
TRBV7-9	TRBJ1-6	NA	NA	CATKRGQAVDPLHF	TGTGCCACCAAGCGGGGTCAGGCCGTGGATCCCCTCCACTTT
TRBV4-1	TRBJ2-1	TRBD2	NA	CASSGTSYNEQFF	TGCGCCAGCAGCGGGACTAGCTACAATGAGCAGTTCTTC
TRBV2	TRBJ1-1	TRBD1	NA	CASSFLGQDMNTEAFF	TGTGCCAGCAGTTTCCTGGGACAGGACATGAACACTGAAGCTTTCTTT